Following are 6 T cell receptor beta chains from one sample sequenced in a study of blood T cell repertoires in COVID-19. Sequencing used immunoSEQ multiplex PCR; TCRdb keeps in-frame clones, though not all of them. Of under 300,000 clones detected, 86% appear once; the ten largest clones hold 6.2%. Source material: peripheral blood. The receptors were gathered from a man aged 55 to 70 with acute or convalescent COVID-19.

The chain employs TRBV5-4 and TRBJ2-5; 7 bases are a match to TRBD1. CDR3 length: 14 residues. In germline, CDR1 is SGHNT, CDR2 YYREEE (reference sequence). Trimming at V came to 1 base and at J to 4 bases, leaving 4 bases not matched to a gene. CDR3 amino acids: CASSLQAGGETQYF. The CDR3 nucleotides are TGTGCCAGCAGCTTGCAAGCAGGGGGAGAGACCCAGTACTTC.

This chain joins TRBV19 and TRBJ2-7; the D gene is possibly TRBD1 (5 bases). V shed 6 bases and J shed 3 bases, with 18 bases lying between them. The CDR3 runs to 15 residues. The V gene's germline CDR1 is LNHDA and CDR2 SQIVND (reference sequence). The CDR3 spells CASRAADSGSYEQYF. DNA of the CDR3: TGTGCCAGTAGAGCTGCCGACAGTGGAAGCTACGAGCAGTACTTC. The full variable domain, completed using reference TRBV19 and TRBJ2-7, is DGGITQSPKYLFRKEGQNVTLSCEQNLNHDAMYWYRQDPGQGLRLIYYSQIVNDFQKGDIAEGYSVSREKKESFPLTVTSAQKNPTAFYLCASRAADSGSYEQYFGPGTRLTVT.

The chain has TRBV2 and TRBJ2-7; D uncertain. Looked up from germline, CDR1 is SNHLY and CDR2 is FYNNEI. Between the trimmed V and J ends, which lost 4 bases and 0 bases, there was a span of 16 bases. The CDR3 consists of 16 residues. CDR3: CASSAPPKGGSYEQYF. For the CDR3, the DNA is TGTGCCAGCAGTGCCCCTCCGAAAGGCGGCTCCTACGAGCAGTACTTC.

The chain employs TRBV28 and TRBJ2-7, with a possible D match to TRBD1 (6 bases). The CDR3 consists of 16 residues. The germline CDR1 and CDR2 sequences are MDHEN and SYDVKM. V gave up 6 bases and J gave up 5 bases, with 23 bases separating them. In DNA form, the CDR3 reads TGTGCCAGCAGATCACGCAAGGGGGAGACGTCCAACGAGCAGTACTTC. It translates to CASRSRKGETSNEQYF.

This sequence joins TRBV9 and TRBJ1-3, with 8 bases matching TRBD1. The CDR3 is 18 amino acids. Germline lookup yields CDR1 SGDLS and CDR2 YYNGEE. Trimming took 0 bases from V and 8 from J; bases not matched to a gene: 16. This CDR3 is CASSVGPRPGTGPDTIYF. The CDR3 bases are TGTGCCAGCAGCGTAGGACCTCGCCCCGGGACAGGCCCGGACACCATATATTTT.

The chain combines TRBV5-1 with TRBJ1-5, with D possibly matching TRBD1 (6 bases). V was trimmed by 5 bases and J by 4 bases, leaving 10 bases between them. The V gene's germline CDR1 is SGHRS and CDR2 YFSETQ. The length of the CDR3 is 13 residues. The DNA for the CDR3 is TGCGCCAGCAGTAGGGACATTAATCAGCCCCAGCATTTT. This codes for CASSRDINQPQHF.